One sample yielded the 16 T cell receptor beta chains listed below, sequenced in a study of T cell repertoires in cytomegalovirus infection. TCRdb passed the reads through MiXCR, listing each CDR3 protein once. The sample lists around 450,000 distinct CDR3 sequences, 11% seen once, with 10% in the top ten. The sample consisted of PBMCs. These receptors all stem from a human donor in good health (CMV status not recorded). Some clones in this sample may be carry-over from other donors' samples.

Many counts were recorded for this clonotype. The V call is TRBV28, the J call TRBJ1-1; 8 nucleotides line up with TRBD1. CDR3 size: 12 residues. Germline-derived CDR1 and CDR2 are MDHEN and SYDVKM. V was clipped by 10 bases and J by 11 bases; unmatched bases: 12. The CDR3 region has the DNA TGTGCCACCGGAGGACAGGGTTCTTTTGCTTTCTTT. Translating it yields CATGGQGSFAFF.

This clonotype was detected many times. The chain carries TRBV12-3 or TRBV12-4 and TRBJ2-3; 12 nucleotides align to TRBD2. The ends lost 6 bases at V and 2 bases at J; junction bases unmatched: 9. The CDR3 spans 17 residues. The CDR3 sequence is CASRKRLAGVPTDTQYF. The CDR3 DNA reads TGTGCCAGCAGGAAAAGACTAGCGGGGGTCCCCACAGATACGCAGTATTTT.

This rearrangement joins TRBV24-1 to TRBJ2-3, with D perhaps TRBD2 (5 bases). Germline CDR1 and CDR2: KGHDR and SFDVKD. Trimming cost V 4 bases and J 0 bases, with 13 bases left between them. There are 16 residues in the CDR3. CDR3 nucleotide sequence: TGTGCCACCAGTGAAAATAGCGAATCTAGCACAGATACGCAGTATTTT. Its translation is CATSENSESSTDTQYF.

This chain links TRBV3-1 with TRBJ1-6; D possibly corresponds to TRBD1 (6 bases). The germline gives CDR1 LGHDT, CDR2 YNNKEL (reference sequence). With 0 bases removed from V and 10 bases from J, the gap between germline ends came to 19 bases. The CDR3 sequence is 17 residues long. The CDR3 DNA reads TGTGCCAGCAGCCAAGATCGAAGGCGGGACATCATCTCACCCCTCCACTTT. It encodes CASSQDRRRDIISPLHF. Together with reference TRBV3-1 and TRBJ1-6, the CDR3 gives the full variable domain: DTAVSQTPKYLVTQMGNDKSIKCEQNLGHDTMYWYKQDSKKFLKIMFSYNNKELIINETVPNRFSPKSPDKAHLNLHINSLELGDSAVYFCASSQDRRRDIISPLHFGNGTRLTVT.

The genes are TRBV29-1 and TRBJ2-5; weak D call: TRBD1 (5 bases). V gave up 8 bases and J gave up 2 bases, with 15 bases separating them. The germline CDR1 and CDR2 sequences are SQVTM and ANQGSEA. The CDR3 runs 13 residues. CDR3: CSLQGFGQETQYF. CDR3 nucleotides: TGCAGCCTCCAGGGCTTTGGGCAAGAGACCCAGTACTTC.

This clonotype was observed at least ten times. This sequence joins TRBV12-3 or TRBV12-4 and TRBJ2-2; D might be TRBD1 or TRBD2, each matching 6 bases. The CDR3 runs 14 residues. V lost 7 bases to trimming and J lost 5 bases, with 14 bases between them. CDR3 DNA: TGTGCCAGCAAGGAGGGGGGAGTTACCGGGGAGCTGTTTTTT. Its protein is CASKEGGVTGELFF.

In its sample, this clonotype was seen many times. V and J are TRBV7-2 and TRBJ1-1, with D perhaps TRBD1 (6 bases). The germline V gene encodes CDR1 SGHTA and CDR2 FQGNSA. The ends were cut back, 3 bases at V and 10 bases at J, with 12 bases in the middle. The CDR3 has 12 amino acids. Here the CDR3 DNA reads TGTGCCAGCAGCTTTACAGGGTGGGGAGCTTTCTTT. It codes for CASSFTGWGAFF.

With regard to this clonotype: This clone may be a read error of a much larger clone one base away. The J gene is TRBJ1-2, the V gene TRBV27, with TRBD1 as a possible D gene (6 bases). Trimming left V 11 bases short and J 2 bases short, with 15 bases between. This CDR3 comprises 13 residues. CDR1 is MNHEY, CDR2 SMNVEV, per germline (reference sequence). The CDR3 spells CAAGLGANYGYTF. The CDR3 DNA follows: TGTGCCGCGGGACTGGGGGCGAACTATGGCTACACCTTC.

This clonotype was recorded at least ten times. The chain employs TRBV9 and TRBJ2-1, with 9 bases identical to TRBD1. Germline V gives CDR1 SGDLS, CDR2 YYNGEE. The CDR3 is made up of 15 amino acids. The J segment lost 10 bases and the V segment lost 4 bases, leaving 12 bases of the junction unmatched. In DNA, the CDR3 is TGTGCCAGCAGCCCTAACCCGGGACAGGGAATGGAGCAGTTCTTC. Its protein product is CASSPNPGQGMEQFF.

This clonotype appeared many times. The V call is TRBV7-2, the J call TRBJ2-1; 9 bases line up with TRBD2. Trimming cost V 5 bases and J 0 bases; bases outside gene matches: 17. The CDR3 runs to 20 residues. Germline values: CDR1 SGHTA, CDR2 FQGNSA. The CDR3 coding sequence is TGTGCCAGCAGCCGAGCACGGGCTAGCGGGATAACAAGCTCCTACAATGAGCAGTTCTTC. Translation gives CASSRARASGITSSYNEQFF. The full variable domain, rest sourced from reference TRBV7-2 and TRBJ2-1, is GAGVSQSPSNKVTEKGKDVELRCDPISGHTALYWYRQSLGQGLEFLIYFQGNSAPDKSGLPSDRFSAERTGGSVSTLTIQRTQQEDSAVYLCASSRARASGITSSYNEQFFGPGTRLTVL.

This clonotype was found many times. The J gene is TRBJ2-1, the V gene TRBV6-1, with D unresolved. The length of the CDR3 is 16 residues. Germline V gives CDR1 MNHNS, CDR2 SASEGT. V was shortened by 8 bases and J by 4 bases, with 21 bases between the two germline ends. As DNA, the CDR3 is TGTGCCAGCGCAATGAACGGCCATCTTAATTACAATGAGCAGTTCTTC. Its translation is CASAMNGHLNYNEQFF.

This clonotype was recorded a few times. The J gene is TRBJ2-7, the V gene TRBV19, with D perhaps matching TRBD1 (6 bases). CDR1 and CDR2 from the germline V gene are LNHDA and SQIVND (reference sequence). The CDR3 runs to 16 residues. The ends were cut back, 5 bases at V and 3 bases at J, with 20 bases in the middle. Here the CDR3 reads CASSGEGEWGHYEQYF. The CDR3 nucleotides are TGTGCCAGTAGTGGAGAGGGGGAGTGGGGCCACTACGAGCAGTACTTC.

In its sample, this clonotype was seen many times. The CDR3 DNA is TGTGCCAGCAGCTTTGCCCTCTACAATGAGCAGTTCTTC. Residues: CASSFALYNEQFF. The genes are TRBV7-6 and TRBJ2-1; D is uncertain. The CDR3 is made up of 13 amino acids. V lost 3 bases to trimming and J lost 3 bases, with 6 bases between them. Germline values: CDR1 SGHVS, CDR2 FNYEAQ.

In this sample, this clonotype turned up many times. This sequence joins TRBV6-5 and TRBJ2-1, with D uncertain. CDR1 and CDR2 (germline): MNHEY, SVGAGI. This CDR3 comprises 15 residues. Trimming removed 0 bases from V and 4 bases from J, with 10 bases in between. The CDR3 nucleotides are TGTGCCAGCAGTTACTCTCCAGGCCAGTACAATGAGCAGTTCTTC. Translation gives CASSYSPGQYNEQFF.

The chain has TRBV12-5 and TRBJ1-1; D is undetermined. V was shortened by 6 bases and J by 1 base, with 12 bases between the two germline ends. The CDR3 is 14 residues long. CDR1 is LGHNT and CDR2 is FRNRAP in the germline V gene. The CDR3 DNA sequence: TGTGCTAGTGGCCCACAAGGCTCGAACACTGAAGCTTTCTTT. Residues: CASGPQGSNTEAFF.

This clonotype was found a few times. V is TRBV5-1 and J is TRBJ1-4; D unclear. Per the germline V gene, CDR1 is SGHRS and CDR2 is YFSETQ. V was cut by 4 bases and J by 4 bases, with 11 bases left in between. CDR3 length equals 14 residues. CDR3 amino acids: CASSLRADNEKLFF. The CDR3 nucleotides read TGCGCCAGCAGCCTCCGGGCCGATAATGAAAAACTGTTTTTT. The full variable domain, in which reference TRBV5-1 and TRBJ1-4 provide the parts outside the CDR3, is KAGVTQTPRYLIKTRGQQVTLSCSPISGHRSVSWYQQTPGQGLQFLFEYFSETQRNKGNFPGRFSGRQFSNSRSEMNVSTLELGDSALYLCASSLRADNEKLFFGSGTQLSVL.